This TCR beta chain was profiled in a study of shared clonotypes between healthy human individuals (dated by TCRdb to 2020 to 2021). Context from the whole study: A few men and a couple of women, aged 18 to 49 years, made up the cohort. Different laboratories and diverse techniques were used to prepare libraries and sequence TCR repertoires, to increase sequencing depth and limit assay-specific biases. Per donor, leukapheresis produced somewhere between about 0.94 and 9 billion PBMCs. Blood TCR repertoires of a handful of healthy adults were deeply sequenced to estimate repertoire size and the extent of clonotype sharing between individuals. Study-wide findings and limitations: Pairwise subsampling indicated that sequencing depth was expected to affect the degree of clonotype sharing among donors. Because the study included a small number of donors, the genetic and exposure-history diversity represented was limited. Only blood was sampled, and tissue TCR repertoires likely differ from those in blood.

Regarding this clone: Its recognized antigen is unknown. Base-call qualities are not available, and no considerably larger clone is one nucleotide away.

The donors were healthy, HIV-negative adults who had no recently reported acute infections or vaccinations. All donors were Caucasian adults living in Nashville, Tennessee, USA. For unsorted samples, 70 million to 95 million PBMCs were counted, and genomic DNA was extracted using the QIAamp DNA Blood Mini kit. Blood was obtained by leukapheresis, after which PBMCs were separated by Ficoll-Histopaque density gradient centrifugation and cryopreserved in liquid nitrogen vapor phase. Using the deep immunoSEQ assay, multiplex PCR amplified TCR CDR3 regions from genomic DNA. Genomic DNA extracted from each cell subset was distributed evenly over all wells of several immunoSEQ 96-well plates, and each plate served as one replicate. Each replicate PCR for unsorted PBMC received 300 to 350 ng genomic DNA, equal to approximately 30,000 T cell genomes. Genomic DNA from unsorted PBMC was sequenced over ten immunoSEQ deep assay plates. The purified libraries were quantified using a Qubit 3.0 fluorometer, sized with a Bioanalyzer 2100, and then quantified again using the KAPA Library Quantification kit. Every immunoSEQ 96-well plate was sequenced on a separate single-read 150-cycle Illumina NextSeq 550 flow cell. Per the authors' processing: Because only junctional sequences without quality scores were contained in the immunoSEQ output, filtering matching that applied to full-length reads could not be performed. To assign V/J genes and CDR3, sequences were annotated using PyIR, a Python wrapper for IgBLAST v1.9, with IMGT germline references. Reads were filtered out if the reads had weak V/J assignments (E-value above 1e-6), no CDR3, stop codons, out-of-frame junctions, or ambiguous translated residues. A V3J clonotype was defined by an identical inferred V gene, J gene, and CDR3 amino acid sequence. The percentage overlap between two repertoires was calculated by dividing the number of shared unique clonotypes by the size of the smaller repertoire. Three approaches were used to assess repertoire richness: RTK rarefaction, the Chao1 estimator, and Recon v2.1 estimates of unobserved clonotypes. TCRdb re-hosts the immuneACCESS table, in-frame sequences only. Its copies lack some clones; in the studies checked, an unresolved V gene accounts for under half of them, and the cause for the rest is not known. V, J and clone size reflect that table, while D and trimming were determined from the DNA. The sample data list about half a million clones, and over 70% of these were observed just once. Jointly, the top ten make up roughly an eighth of the sample.

This clonotype originated in a woman between 40 and 50 years old in good health. Some clones in this sample may be carry-over from other donors' samples. The sample comprised PBMCs.

The CDR3 protein: CASSLAPDSTYTIYF. The nucleotide sequence is TGTGCCAGCAGCTTAGCACCGGACAGTACATACACCATATATTTT. This chain is built from TRBV11-2 and TRBJ1-3; TRBD1 is possibly the D segment (6 matching bases). The germline ends are 15 bases apart after V is trimmed by 1 base and J by 8 bases. The germline V gene supplies CDR1 SGHAT and CDR2 FQNNGV. The cysteine opens and the phenylalanine closes a CDR3 of 15 amino acids. Left in the record is the CDR3 DNA by itself, 45 bases read in frame from the first base.